Given below is one T cell receptor (beta chain) in context. The entry originates in a study of blood T cell repertoires in COVID-19. Original processing notes: Estimation of nucleated cell counts was performed using reference gene primer amplification. The table came from immunoSEQ multiplex PCR; TCRdb's copy has only in-frame clones and leaves some out. V, J and clone size are those of that table, while D and trimming were read from the DNA. The sample includes fewer than 60,000 clones, about nine tenths of them seen just once. Germline CDR1 and CDR2: SGDLS and YYNGEE. The CDR3 extends over 12 amino acids. V was pared by 3 bases and J by 3 bases, with 6 bases between.

The source material was peripheral blood. The V and J genes are TRBV9 and TRBJ2-5; D is unresolved. The receptor was derived from a human donor with acute or convalescent COVID-19. The donor label of this sample is uncertain. CDR3 DNA sequence: TGTGCCAGCAGCGCCTCTGAAGAGACCCAGTACTTC. It yields the protein CASSASEETQYF.